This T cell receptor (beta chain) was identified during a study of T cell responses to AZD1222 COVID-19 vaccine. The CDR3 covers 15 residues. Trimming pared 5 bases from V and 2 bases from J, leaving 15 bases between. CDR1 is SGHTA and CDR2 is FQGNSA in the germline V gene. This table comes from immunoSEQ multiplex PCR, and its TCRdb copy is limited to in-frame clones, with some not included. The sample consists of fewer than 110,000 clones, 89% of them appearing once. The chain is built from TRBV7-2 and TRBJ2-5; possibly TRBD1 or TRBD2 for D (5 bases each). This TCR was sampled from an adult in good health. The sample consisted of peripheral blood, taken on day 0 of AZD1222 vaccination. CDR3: CASSRPGRGQETQYF. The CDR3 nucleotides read TGTGCCAGCAGCCGTCCGGGACGGGGTCAAGAGACCCAGTACTTC.